A single sample gave rise to the 30 T cell receptor beta chains below, sequenced in a study of long-term antiretroviral therapy in people with HIV. Samples were assayed with immunoSEQ v3.0 at survey level. The repertoire was sequenced with immunoSEQ multiplex PCR; TCRdb's copy has only in-frame clones and lacks some. Counted here are approximately 8,800 clones, over 60% occurring once; the ten biggest clones make up 20% to 25%. Source: unsorted PBMCs, taken 0.6 years before starting antiretroviral therapy. These receptors originate from a man aged 35 to 55 with HIV.

The chain joins TRBV5-1 to TRBJ2-1, with 12 positions matching TRBD2. The V gene end was trimmed by 3 bases and the J gene end by 8 bases; junction bases not matched to a gene: 6. Germline CDR1 is SGHRS and CDR2 is YFSETQ. CDR3 size: 15 residues. CDR3 in amino acids: CASSSSSGGDDEQFF. The CDR3 DNA sequence: TGCGCCAGCAGCTCCTCTAGCGGGGGGGATGATGAGCAGTTCTTC.

The CDR3 protein is CASSMGAGNTEAFF. The CDR3, as DNA: TGTGCCAGTAGTATGGGGGCCGGGAACACTGAAGCTTTCTTT. The V call is TRBV19, the J call TRBJ1-1; a possible D gene is TRBD1 (6 bases). There are 14 residues in the CDR3. Germline assignment: CDR1 LNHDA and CDR2 SQIVND (reference sequence). The V end was cut by 3 bases, the J end by 1 base, with 9 bases between.

The rearrangement links TRBV4-2 to TRBJ1-1, with TRBD1 matching 7 bases. V trimming: 5 bases; J trimming: 0 bases; junction bases outside the gene matches: 6. The CDR3 totals 15 residues. Germline-derived CDR1 and CDR2 are LGHNA and YNFKEQ. The CDR3 bases are TGTGCCAGCAGCGAGGGGGCAGTCATGAACACTGAAGCTTTCTTT. This gives the protein CASSEGAVMNTEAFF.

The chain combines TRBV29-1 with TRBJ2-2, with a tentative D call TRBD1 (5 bases). V was shortened by 5 bases and J by 0 bases, with 10 bases between the two germline ends. The CDR3 contains 14 residues. The germline CDR1 and CDR2 sequences are SQVTM and ANQGSEA. The CDR3 bases are TGCAGCGTTCCGGGCAGGGCGAACACCGGGGAGCTGTTTTTT. Residues: CSVPGRANTGELFF.

The chain has TRBV7-2 and TRBJ1-2, with D maybe TRBD1 (5 bases). The CDR3 has 14 amino acids. Germline V gene data show CDR1 as SGHTA and CDR2 as FQGNSA. Trimming took 5 bases from V and 4 from J, leaving 14 bases between them. The DNA for the CDR3 is TGTGCCAGCAGCCGCCCGGGACGGCCCTATGGCTACACCTTC. This encodes CASSRPGRPYGYTF. Variable domain in full (rest from reference TRBV7-2 and TRBJ1-2): GAGVSQSPSNKVTEKGKDVELRCDPISGHTALYWYRQSLGQGLEFLIYFQGNSAPDKSGLPSDRFSAERTGGSVSTLTIQRTQQEDSAVYLCASSRPGRPYGYTFGSGTRLTVV.

The chain is built from TRBV4-1 and TRBJ2-3; 8 bases align to TRBD2. V lost 0 bases to trimming and J lost 8 bases; unmatched junction nucleotides: 13. This CDR3 comprises 17 residues. CDR1 is MGHRA, CDR2 YSYEKL, per germline. CDR3 in amino acids: CASSQDHGSGGRSTQYF. The CDR3 bases are TGCGCCAGCAGCCAAGATCATGGGAGCGGGGGCCGCAGTACGCAGTATTTT.

This clone was observed a handful of times. This chain uses TRBV4-2 with TRBJ2-7; TRBD1 matches at 8 bases. The CDR3 sequence is 14 residues long. Germline V gene sequence: CDR1 LGHNA, CDR2 YNFKEQ. J gave up 3 bases and V 5 bases, and 6 bases lay outside the gene matches. The CDR3 here is CASSLRQGYYEQYF. Here the CDR3 DNA reads TGTGCCAGCAGCTTGAGACAGGGGTACTACGAGCAGTACTTC.

The chain uses TRBV7-9 and TRBJ2-5, with TRBD1 matching 9 bases. The CDR3 length is 17 residues. Germline values: CDR1 SEHNR, CDR2 FQNEAQ (reference sequence). Trimming at V came to 4 bases and at J to 5 bases, leaving 14 bases not matched to a gene. The chain's CDR3 is CASSSGQGLGRSETQYF. The CDR3 region has the DNA TGTGCCAGCAGCTCCGGACAGGGGTTAGGGCGATCGGAGACCCAGTACTTC.

V is TRBV21-1 and J is TRBJ2-3; the table assigns TRBD2, which was not confirmed against the DNA. TRBV21-1 constitutes a pseudogene. This CDR3 is built from 17 residues. This chain's CDR3 is CASSIQYLAGATDTQYF. The CDR3 nucleotides read TGTGCCAGCAGCATCCAGTACCTAGCGGGGGCCACAGATACGCAGTATTTT.

The rearrangement links TRBV27 to TRBJ2-2, with D perhaps matching TRBD2 (5 bases). Looked up from germline, CDR1 is MNHEY and CDR2 is SMNVEV (reference sequence). Trimming removed 3 bases from V and 9 bases from J, with 8 bases in between. The CDR3 runs to 12 residues. The chain's CDR3 is CASSFGNRELFF. The CDR3 DNA reads TGTGCCAGCAGTTTCGGGAACCGGGAGCTGTTTTTT.

This CDR3 is CASSLKPYDLAEGYTF. Written as DNA, the CDR3 is TGTGCCAGCAGTTTAAAACCCTACGACTTGGCAGAGGGCTACACCTTC. The chain employs TRBV28 and TRBJ1-2, with D hard to call. V lost 2 bases to trimming and J lost 8 bases, with 21 bases between them. The length of the CDR3 is 16 residues. Germline lookup yields CDR1 MDHEN and CDR2 SYDVKM.

The rearrangement links TRBV9 to TRBJ1-2, with a possible D match to TRBD1 (6 bases). This CDR3 is 15 amino acids long. The V end was cut by 4 bases, the J end by 0 bases, with 13 bases between. Germline CDR1 is SGDLS and CDR2 is YYNGEE. CDR3 sequence (DNA): TGTGCCAGCAGCCATGGACAGAGAACTAACTATGGCTACACCTTC. Protein sequence: CASSHGQRTNYGYTF.

This sequence joins TRBV15 and TRBJ1-3; no clear D. CDR1 is LNHNV, CDR2 YYDKDF, per germline (reference sequence). The V end lost 0 bases, the J end lost 0 bases, and 9 bases lay between the germline ends. The CDR3 is 16 amino acids. Written as DNA, the CDR3 is TGTGCCACCAGCAGAGATTACTCCGGCTCTGGAAACACCATATATTTT. Translated: CATSRDYSGSGNTIYF.

This chain uses TRBV6-5 with TRBJ1-1; D gene uncertain. The germline V gene has CDR1 MNHEY and CDR2 SVGAGI. The CDR3 length is 13 residues. V was trimmed by 0 bases and J by 6 bases, leaving 8 bases between them. CDR3 region: CASSYSSTSEAFF. CDR3 sequence (DNA): TGTGCCAGCAGTTACTCCTCGACATCTGAAGCTTTCTTT.

The chain joins TRBV7-8 to TRBJ2-1; a weak D match, TRBD1 (7 bases). Germline V gives CDR1 SGHVS, CDR2 FQNEAQ. The CDR3 is made up of 12 amino acids. The ends were cut back, 5 bases at V and 10 bases at J, with 12 bases in the middle. For the CDR3, the DNA is TGTGCCAGCAGCCTCAGGGGGGACGAGCAGTTCTTC. It is translated as CASSLRGDEQFF.

V is TRBV27 and J is TRBJ2-7; D is unresolved. The CDR3 is made up of 14 amino acids. Germline V lookup: CDR1 MNHEY, CDR2 SMNVEV (reference sequence). Between the trimmed V and J ends, which lost 10 bases and 0 bases, there was a span of 16 bases. The CDR3, as DNA: TGTGCCACCTCCCCCTCAAAAAGCTCCTACGAGCAGTACTTC. Translated, it gives CATSPSKSSYEQYF.

The chain employs TRBV5-5 and TRBJ2-3; no clear D gene. This CDR3 is built from 16 residues. Germline lookup yields CDR1 SGHKS and CDR2 YYEKEE (reference sequence). The germline V and J ends were trimmed by 0 bases and 2 bases, with 13 bases remaining between them. The CDR3 region has the DNA TGTGCCAGCAGCTTGGGTCCCAACACTCTCACAGATACGCAGTATTTT. Its translation is CASSLGPNTLTDTQYF.

By proportion, this clone is medium-sized. The chain couples TRBV11-2 to TRBJ2-7; TRBD1 or TRBD2 may be the D gene (5 bases each). The ends were cut back, 2 bases at V and 3 bases at J, with 14 bases in the middle. CDR3 length equals 15 residues. Germline CDR1 reads SGHAT; CDR2 reads FQNNGV. The CDR3: CASSLRLWDVYEQYF. DNA of the CDR3: TGTGCCAGCAGCTTAAGGTTGTGGGACGTCTACGAGCAGTACTTC.

The rearrangement joins TRBV4-2 to TRBJ1-6; D not resolved. There are 17 residues in the CDR3. CDR1 and CDR2 (germline): LGHNA, YNFKEQ. Trimming shortened V by 0 bases and J by 7 bases, and 16 bases separated the two germline ends. The CDR3: CASSQDGNYGWNSPLHF. DNA of the CDR3: TGTGCCAGCAGCCAAGATGGGAATTATGGGTGGAATTCACCCCTCCACTTT.

V is TRBV7-9 and J is TRBJ1-1, with D possibly matching TRBD1 (6 bases). Germline V gene sequence: CDR1 SEHNR, CDR2 FQNEAQ (reference sequence). This CDR3 is built from 16 residues. Trimming shortened V by 1 base and J by 8 bases, and 20 bases separated the two germline ends. The CDR3 DNA sequence: TGTGCCAGCAGCTTAGGCTCGGGGGGGCGAATAGAGGAAGCTTTCTTT. This codes for CASSLGSGGRIEEAFF.

The chain joins TRBV6-5 to TRBJ2-2, with D unresolved. Trimming stripped 0 bases from V and 7 bases from J, with 12 bases between. This CDR3 is built from 15 residues. The germline gives CDR1 MNHEY, CDR2 SVGAGI. CDR3 sequence: CASSYSDTGVGELFF. DNA of the CDR3: TGTGCCAGCAGTTACTCAGACACCGGAGTCGGGGAGCTGTTTTTT.

The gene calls are TRBV6-6 and TRBJ2-1, with 9 bases fitting TRBD2. J gave up 4 bases and V 5 bases, and 9 bases lay outside the gene matches. The germline V gene encodes CDR1 MNHNY and CDR2 SVGAGI (reference sequence). The CDR3 totals 16 residues. The CDR3 reads CASSHPRAGGYNEQFF. The CDR3 bases are TGTGCCAGCAGTCATCCCCGAGCGGGGGGATACAATGAGCAGTTCTTC.

The chain is built from TRBV5-6 and TRBJ2-7; D ambiguous. Trimming took 3 bases from V and 4 from J, leaving 14 bases between them. This CDR3 has 14 residues. Germline loops: CDR1 SGHDT, CDR2 YYEEEE. The CDR3 nucleotides read TGTGCCAGCAGCTCCCGCCAGAGCCTGTACGAGCAGTACTTC. Translation gives CASSSRQSLYEQYF.

The CDR3 here is CASSLIGQGTGELFF. In nucleotides, the CDR3 is TGTGCCAGCAGCTTAATTGGGCAGGGTACCGGGGAGCTGTTTTTT. This chain joins TRBV7-3 and TRBJ2-2, with D maybe TRBD1 (5 bases). V lost 1 base to trimming and J lost 5 bases, with 11 bases between them. From germline, CDR1 is SGHTA and CDR2 FQGTGA. The CDR3 is 15 residues long.

A single count supports this clone. The rearrangement links TRBV7-9 to TRBJ2-3; D remains ambiguous. There are 13 residues in the CDR3. Germline V gene lookup returns CDR1 SEHNR and CDR2 FQNEAQ (reference sequence). V gave up 2 bases and J gave up 6 bases, with 9 bases separating them. CDR3 sequence: CASSLNTGDTQYF. The CDR3, as DNA: TGTGCCAGCAGCTTAAACACGGGTGATACGCAGTATTTT.

This clone occurred a few times. The V gene is TRBV18, the J gene TRBJ1-3; 7 bases agree with TRBD1. Trimming removed 1 base from V and 4 bases from J; junction bases left unmatched: 7. The CDR3 consists of 16 residues. The germline gives CDR1 KGHSH, CDR2 LQKENI. The CDR3 is CASSPQVTGVGNTIYF. CDR3 in DNA: TGTGCCAGCTCACCACAAGTTACAGGGGTCGGAAACACCATATATTTT.

Within the sample, this clone is large. The chain couples TRBV11-2 to TRBJ2-2, with D possibly being TRBD1 (5 bases). V gave up 1 base and J gave up 3 bases, with 9 bases separating them. This CDR3 region has 15 residues. Germline V gene data show CDR1 as SGHAT and CDR2 as FQNNGV. DNA for the CDR3: TGTGCCAGCAGCTTAGCAGGGTGGGACACCGGGGAGCTGTTTTTT. Protein: CASSLAGWDTGELFF.

The genes are TRBV30 and TRBJ1-2, with 7 positions matching TRBD1. The CDR3 covers 16 residues. After removal of 4 bases from V and 1 base from J, the junction contained 12 bases not matched to a gene. Germline assignment: CDR1 GTSNPN and CDR2 SVGIG (reference sequence). The CDR3 protein is CAWKRGQDSLNYGYTF. In DNA, the CDR3 is TGTGCCTGGAAACGCGGACAGGACTCCCTTAACTATGGCTACACCTTC.

The rearrangement joins TRBV7-2 to TRBJ2-3; 9 bases agree with TRBD2. From germline, CDR1 is SGHTA and CDR2 FQGNSA. The ends lost 4 bases at V and 4 bases at J; junction bases unmatched: 12. The CDR3 spans 17 residues. The CDR3 reads CASSYSFLGGGADTQYF. CDR3 coding DNA: TGTGCCAGCAGCTATTCGTTTCTCGGCGGGGGGGCAGATACGCAGTATTTT.

The rearrangement links TRBV18 to TRBJ1-1; D is ambiguous. The germline CDR1 and CDR2 sequences are KGHSH and LQKENI. Trimming left V 6 bases short and J 0 bases short, with 11 bases between. The CDR3 consists of 14 residues. The CDR3 bases are TGTGCCAGCTCCCCCTCGGTTCTGAACACTGAAGCTTTCTTT. The encoded protein is CASSPSVLNTEAFF.